The present T cell receptor (beta chain) was sequenced within a study of blood T cells in healthy people across ages. Overall study findings and caveats: The study lacked donor CMV status, which possibly confounded expanded clonotype changes.

This clonotype has a handful of counts. The antigen remains undetermined. J lost 6 bases, V lost 3 bases, and 13 bases had no gene match. CDR3 size: 16 residues. Looked up from germline, CDR1 is KGHSH and CDR2 is LQKENI. A second PCR of 7 to 11 cycles used a sample-barcoded 5' primer and a J-beta primer mix. A template-switch adaptor with 12 random nucleotides tagged each cDNA molecule. Per-sample output comprised a minimum of 2.5 million paired-end reads containing CDR3. MiXCR was run by TCRdb on the 5' RACE reads, yielding one entry per CDR3 protein. Among 1.5 million to 2 million distinct CDR3 sequences listed, over 25% were seen once.

Sequencing was done on a sample of blood. This clonotype originated in a woman aged 25-40 years in good health. V is TRBV18 and J is TRBJ2-7, with TRBD2 identical over 8 bases. The CDR3: CASSPLPGLEISEQYF. In DNA, the CDR3 is TGTGCCAGCTCACCCCTTCCGGGACTAGAAATTAGCGAGCAGTACTTC.